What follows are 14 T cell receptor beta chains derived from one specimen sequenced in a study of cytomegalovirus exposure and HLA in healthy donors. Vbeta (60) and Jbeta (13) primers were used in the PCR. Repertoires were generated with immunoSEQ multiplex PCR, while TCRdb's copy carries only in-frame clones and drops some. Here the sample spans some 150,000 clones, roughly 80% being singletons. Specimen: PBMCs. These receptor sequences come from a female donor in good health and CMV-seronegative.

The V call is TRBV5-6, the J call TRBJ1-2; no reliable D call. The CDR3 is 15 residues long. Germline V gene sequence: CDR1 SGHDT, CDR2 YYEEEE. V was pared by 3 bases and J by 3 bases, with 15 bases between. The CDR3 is CASSSQNPRYYGYTF. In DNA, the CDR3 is TGTGCCAGCAGCTCCCAGAATCCCAGGTACTATGGCTACACCTTC.

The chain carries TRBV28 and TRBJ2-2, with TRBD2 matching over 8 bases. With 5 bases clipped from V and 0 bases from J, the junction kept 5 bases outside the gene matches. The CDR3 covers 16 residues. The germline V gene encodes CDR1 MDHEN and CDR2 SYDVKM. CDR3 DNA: TGTGCCAGCAGTAGGGATAGCGGGACGAACACCGGGGAGCTGTTTTTT. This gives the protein CASSRDSGTNTGELFF.

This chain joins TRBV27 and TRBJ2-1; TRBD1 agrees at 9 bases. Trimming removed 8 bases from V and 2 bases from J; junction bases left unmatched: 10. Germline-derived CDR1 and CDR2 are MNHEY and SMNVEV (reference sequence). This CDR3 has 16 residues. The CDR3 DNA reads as TGTGCCAGCGCACAAGACAGGGGGTCTGCCTACAATGAGCAGTTCTTC. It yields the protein CASAQDRGSAYNEQFF.

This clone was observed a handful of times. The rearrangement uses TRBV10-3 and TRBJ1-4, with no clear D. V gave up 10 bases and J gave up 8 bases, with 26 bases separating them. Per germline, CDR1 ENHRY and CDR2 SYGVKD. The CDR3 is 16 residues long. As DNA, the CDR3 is TGTGCCACCACGGACGGGAGGGAGAGCCTGGTCGAAAAACTGTTTTTT. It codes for CATTDGRESLVEKLFF.

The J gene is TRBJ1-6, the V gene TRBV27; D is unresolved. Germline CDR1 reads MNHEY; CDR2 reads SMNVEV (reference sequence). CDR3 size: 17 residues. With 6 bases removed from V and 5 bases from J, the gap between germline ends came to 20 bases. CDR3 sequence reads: CASRHLSVTPNNSPLHF. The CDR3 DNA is TGTGCCAGCAGGCACCTTTCAGTAACGCCCAATAATTCACCCCTCCACTTT.

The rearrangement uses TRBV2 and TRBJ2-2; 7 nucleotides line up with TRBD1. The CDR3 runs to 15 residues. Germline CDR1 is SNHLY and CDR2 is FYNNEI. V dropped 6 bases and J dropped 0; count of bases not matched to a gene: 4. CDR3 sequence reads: CASSRDRANTGELFF. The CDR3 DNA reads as TGTGCCAGCAGCCGCGACAGGGCGAACACCGGGGAGCTGTTTTTT.

The chain's CDR3 is CASSAGTDEQFF. The CDR3 DNA sequence: TGCGCCAGCAGCGCGGGGACGGATGAGCAGTTCTTC. The chain uses TRBV4-1 and TRBJ2-1; D may be TRBD2 (6 bases). Germline V gene sequence: CDR1 MGHRA, CDR2 YSYEKL. The CDR3 covers 12 residues. The V end was cut by 5 bases, the J end by 8 bases, with 10 bases between.

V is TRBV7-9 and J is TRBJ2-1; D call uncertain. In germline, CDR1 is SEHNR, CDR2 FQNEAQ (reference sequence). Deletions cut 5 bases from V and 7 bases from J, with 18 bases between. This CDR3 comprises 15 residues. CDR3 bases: TGTGCCAGCAGCCCAATCGACTCTTCTCGGAATGAGCAGTTCTTC. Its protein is CASSPIDSSRNEQFF.

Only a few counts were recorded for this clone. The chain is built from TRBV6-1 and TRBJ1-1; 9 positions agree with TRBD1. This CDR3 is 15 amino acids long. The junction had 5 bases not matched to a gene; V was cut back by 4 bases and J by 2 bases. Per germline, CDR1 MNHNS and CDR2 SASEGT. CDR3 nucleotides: TGTGCCAGCAGTGGGCGAACAGGGGGCAACACTGAAGCTTTCTTT. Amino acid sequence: CASSGRTGGNTEAFF.

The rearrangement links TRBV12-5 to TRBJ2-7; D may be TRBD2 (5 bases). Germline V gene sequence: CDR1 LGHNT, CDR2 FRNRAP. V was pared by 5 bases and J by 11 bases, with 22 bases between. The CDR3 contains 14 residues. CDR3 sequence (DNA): TGTGCTAGTGGTAGCCCGGGCCCCCCCGAGAGGGAGTACTTC. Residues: CASGSPGPPEREYF.

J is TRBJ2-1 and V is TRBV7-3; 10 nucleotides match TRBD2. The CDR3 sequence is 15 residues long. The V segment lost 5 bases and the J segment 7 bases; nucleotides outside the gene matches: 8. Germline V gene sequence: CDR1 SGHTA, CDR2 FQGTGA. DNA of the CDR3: TGTGCCAGCAGCACCAGACTAGCGGGCAGGAATGAGCAGTTCTTC. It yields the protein CASSTRLAGRNEQFF.

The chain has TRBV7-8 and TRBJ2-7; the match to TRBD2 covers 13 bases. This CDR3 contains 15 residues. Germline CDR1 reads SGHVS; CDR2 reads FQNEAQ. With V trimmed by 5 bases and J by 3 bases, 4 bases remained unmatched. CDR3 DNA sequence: TGTGCCAGCAGCAGAGGGACTAGCGGGGTCTACGAGCAGTACTTC. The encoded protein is CASSRGTSGVYEQYF.

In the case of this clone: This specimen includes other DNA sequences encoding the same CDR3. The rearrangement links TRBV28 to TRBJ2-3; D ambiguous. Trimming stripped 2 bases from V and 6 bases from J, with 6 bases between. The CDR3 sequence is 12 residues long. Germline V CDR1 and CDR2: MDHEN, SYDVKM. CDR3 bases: TGTGCCAGCAGTTTAGTTCGGGATACGCAGTATTTT. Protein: CASSLVRDTQYF. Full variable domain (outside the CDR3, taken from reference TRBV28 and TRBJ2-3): DVKVTQSSRYLVKRTGEKVFLECVQDMDHENMFWYRQDPGLGLRLIYFSYDVKMKEKGDIPEGYSVSREKKERFSLILESASTNQTSMYLCASSLVRDTQYFGPGTRLTVL.

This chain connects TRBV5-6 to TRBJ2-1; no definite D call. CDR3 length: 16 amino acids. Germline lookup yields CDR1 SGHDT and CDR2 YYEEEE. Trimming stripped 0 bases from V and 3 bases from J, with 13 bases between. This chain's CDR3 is CASSLGWQSLYNEQFF. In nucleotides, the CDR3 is TGTGCCAGCAGCTTGGGTTGGCAGTCTCTCTACAATGAGCAGTTCTTC.